A selection of T cell receptor beta chains follows, all from one sample in a study of post-analysis software for immune sequencing data. TCRdb passed the PCR reads through MiXCR, listing each CDR3 protein once. The sample carries roughly 650,000 distinct CDR3 sequences, about 60% recorded once. The specimen was blood. These receptors all stem from a girl aged 2-15 years with multiple sclerosis. CDR3s include the opening cysteine and the closing phenylalanine or tryptophan. Each record gives: D gene, V gene, J gene, clone size, CDR3 DNA, CDR3 protein. D genes are given only for firm matches. Only some rows state a clone size, as once, few, many or a class for expanded clones.

d_gene: -; v_gene: TRBV5-5; j_gene: TRBJ2-5; abundance: -; CDR3nt: TGTGCCAGCAGCCGGGATGAGACCCAGTACTTC; CDR3aa: CASSRDETQYF
d_gene: -; v_gene: TRBV7-2; j_gene: TRBJ2-5; abundance: once; CDR3nt: TGTGCCAGTCTGAATACTGGGGGGCTAAGGGAGACCCAGTACTTC; CDR3aa: CASLNTGGLRETQYF
d_gene: TRBD2; v_gene: TRBV4-3; j_gene: TRBJ2-3; abundance: once; CDR3nt: TGCGCCAGCAGCCAAGATGGCGCGGGGGGTCCAGATACGCAGTATTTT; CDR3aa: CASSQDGAGGPDTQYF
d_gene: TRBD1; v_gene: TRBV2; j_gene: TRBJ1-1; abundance: -; CDR3nt: TGTGCCAGCAGTTACGACAGGGCCTCCACTGAAGCTTTCTTT; CDR3aa: CASSYDRASTEAFF
d_gene: TRBD1; v_gene: TRBV5-5; j_gene: TRBJ1-6; abundance: -; CDR3nt: TGTGCCAGCAGATGGGACAGGTCTGGTTCACCCCTCCACTTT; CDR3aa: CASRWDRSGSPLHF
d_gene: -; v_gene: TRBV12-3/TRBV12-4; j_gene: TRBJ2-1; abundance: few; CDR3nt: TGTGCCAGCAGTTTATGGTTGGTGGCAGGCCCCTTCAATGAGCAGTTCTTC; CDR3aa: CASSLWLVAGPFNEQFF
d_gene: -; v_gene: TRBV18; j_gene: TRBJ1-5; abundance: -; CDR3nt: TGTGCCAGCTCACCGACAACAGGAGGGATTCAGCCCCAGCATTTT; CDR3aa: CASSPTTGGIQPQHF
d_gene: -; v_gene: TRBV9; j_gene: TRBJ2-1; abundance: -; CDR3nt: TGTGTCAGCAGCGCCCACTCCGGGGACAACTACAATGAGCAGTTCTTC; CDR3aa: CVSSAHSGDNYNEQFF
d_gene: TRBD2; v_gene: TRBV5-1; j_gene: TRBJ2-3; abundance: -; CDR3nt: TGCGCCAGCAGCTTGACTCATTTAGCGGGGGGAACAGATACGCAGTATTTT; CDR3aa: CASSLTHLAGGTDTQYF
d_gene: -; v_gene: TRBV12-3/TRBV12-4; j_gene: TRBJ2-3; abundance: few; CDR3nt: TGTGCCAGCAGTTTCGGGGGAGGCGAAGATACGCAGTATTTT; CDR3aa: CASSFGGGEDTQYF
d_gene: -; v_gene: TRBV29-1; j_gene: TRBJ2-5; abundance: few; CDR3nt: TGCAGCGTTGACAGGGATCGAGAGACCCAGTACTTC; CDR3aa: CSVDRDRETQYF
d_gene: -; v_gene: TRBV29-1; j_gene: TRBJ2-4; abundance: -; CDR3nt: TGCAGCGTCATCCGGGACAAAAACATTCAGTACTTC; CDR3aa: CSVIRDKNIQYF
d_gene: -; v_gene: TRBV7-3; j_gene: TRBJ2-7; abundance: -; CDR3nt: TGTGCCAGCAGCTTAACGGAGGGGGCGCGGGACGAGCAGTACTTC; CDR3aa: CASSLTEGARDEQYF
d_gene: -; v_gene: TRBV6-2/TRBV6-3; j_gene: TRBJ1-6; abundance: -; CDR3nt: TGTGCCAGCAGTCCGCCTAGCTCCTATAATTCACCCCTCCACTTT; CDR3aa: CASSPPSSYNSPLHF
d_gene: -; v_gene: TRBV29-1; j_gene: TRBJ2-7; abundance: -; CDR3nt: TGCAGCGTTGGGGAAGGACATTCCTACGAGCAGTACTTC; CDR3aa: CSVGEGHSYEQYF